This entry features one T cell receptor beta chain sequence. TCRdb re-called the PCR reads with MiXCR, one entry per CDR3 protein. The table lists some 90,000 distinct CDR3 sequences, 45% to 50% of them singletons. This sample was included in a study of CDR3 diversity in severe acne. This sequence was found in a male donor in good health, serving as a control. Sequencing input: blood.

This CDR3 reads CASSLGLATDTQYF. CDR3 DNA: TGTGCCAGCAGCCTCGGACTAGCCACAGATACGCAGTATTTT. The chain combines TRBV7-2 with TRBJ2-3; TRBD2 matches 8 bases. This CDR3 has 14 residues. Germline CDR1 is SGHTA and CDR2 is FQGNSA. The V gene end was trimmed by 5 bases and the J gene end by 2 bases; junction bases not matched to a gene: 3. The full variable domain, rest sourced from reference TRBV7-2 and TRBJ2-3, is GAGVSQSPSNKVTEKGKDVELRCDPISGHTALYWYRQSLGQGLEFLIYFQGNSAPDKSGLPSDRFSAERTGGSVSTLTIQRTQQEDSAVYLCASSLGLATDTQYFGPGTRLTVL.